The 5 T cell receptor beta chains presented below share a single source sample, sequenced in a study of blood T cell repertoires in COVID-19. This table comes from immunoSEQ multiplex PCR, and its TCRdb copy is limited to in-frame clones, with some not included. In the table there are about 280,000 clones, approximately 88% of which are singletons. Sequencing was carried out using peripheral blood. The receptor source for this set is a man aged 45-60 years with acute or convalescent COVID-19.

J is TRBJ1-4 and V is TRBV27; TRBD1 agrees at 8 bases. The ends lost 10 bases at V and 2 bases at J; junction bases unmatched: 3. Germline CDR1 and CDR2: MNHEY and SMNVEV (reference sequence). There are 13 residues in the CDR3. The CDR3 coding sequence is TGTGCCACTCGACAGGGGACTAATGAAAAACTGTTTTTT. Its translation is CATRQGTNEKLFF.

The CDR3, as DNA: TGTGCCAGCAGTAGGGACAGGGCCTCGAGCCAAGAGACCCAGTACTTC. Its protein product is CASSRDRASSQETQYF. The V call is TRBV2, the J call TRBJ2-5; 9 nucleotides line up with TRBD1. This CDR3 comprises 16 residues. Germline CDR1 is SNHLY and CDR2 is FYNNEI. J gave up 1 base and V 5 bases, and 8 bases lay outside the gene matches.

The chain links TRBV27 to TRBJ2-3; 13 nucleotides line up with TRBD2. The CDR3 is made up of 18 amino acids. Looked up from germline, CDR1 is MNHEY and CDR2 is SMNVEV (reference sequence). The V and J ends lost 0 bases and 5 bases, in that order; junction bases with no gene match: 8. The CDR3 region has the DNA TGTGCCAGCAGTTTATCGACCCTACTAGCGGGGGGGAGAGATACGCAGTATTTT. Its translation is CASSLSTLLAGGRDTQYF.

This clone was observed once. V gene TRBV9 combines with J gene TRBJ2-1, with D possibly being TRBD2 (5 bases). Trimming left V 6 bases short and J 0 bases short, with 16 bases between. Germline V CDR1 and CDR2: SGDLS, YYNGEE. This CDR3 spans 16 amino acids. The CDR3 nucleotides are TGTGCCAGCACTCACGGGGTAGTCAGCTCCTACAATGAGCAGTTCTTC. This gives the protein CASTHGVVSSYNEQFF.

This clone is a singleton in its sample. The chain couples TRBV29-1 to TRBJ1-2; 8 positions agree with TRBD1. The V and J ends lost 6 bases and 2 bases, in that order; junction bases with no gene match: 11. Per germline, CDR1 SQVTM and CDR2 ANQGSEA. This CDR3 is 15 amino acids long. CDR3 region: CSVSLPTGANYGYTF. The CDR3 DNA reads TGCAGCGTAAGCCTCCCGACAGGGGCCAACTATGGCTACACCTTC.